This TCR beta chain was observed in a study of cytomegalovirus exposure and HLA in healthy donors. V dropped 5 bases and J dropped 5 bases, with 14 bases sitting between them. This CDR3 comprises 13 residues. Germline CDR1 is SGHRS and CDR2 is YFSETQ. PCR employed 60 Vbeta and 13 Jbeta primers. The assay was immunoSEQ multiplex PCR, and TCRdb's table has in-frame clones only and misses some. The sample includes around 170,000 clones, over 75% of them seen just once. Study-level points and caveats: It was only CMV serostatus that was available as immune exposure information.

A remark on this clone: Antigen specificity is unknown.

The chain recombines TRBV5-1 with TRBJ2-7, with D perhaps TRBD1 (7 bases). The sequence derives from a man aged 35-49 years in good health and CMV-seropositive. The source material was PBMCs. The CDR3 DNA reads TGCGCCAGCAGGGAGGGGGCGGTAAACGAGCAGTACTTC. Protein: CASREGAVNEQYF.